These 13 T cell receptor beta chains were sequenced from one sample in a study of CD8 T cells in ankylosing spondylitis (dated by TCRdb to 2016 to 2017). The method behind the library was 5' RACE. The instrument given in TCRdb is Illumina HiSeq 2500. The public reads were reanalyzed by TCRdb: fastp trimming at Q25, MiXCR alignment, in-frame beta chains only. Each entry is one CDR3 protein sequence, shown with its most common DNA and genes. The table for this sample lists a few hundred thousand distinct CDR3 sequences; about 11% of them were counted only once. Clones ranked in the top ten supply under 7% of the sample. What was sequenced was blood, either unsorted or a sorted T cell fraction (not recorded which). The receptors stem from a male donor with ankylosing spondylitis or in good health (not recorded which).

This clonotype was seen repeatedly, ten times or more. The genes are TRBV20-1 and TRBJ2-5; possible D gene TRBD2, 7 bases. CDR1 is DFQATT and CDR2 is SNEGSKA in the germline V gene (reference sequence). This CDR3 region has 16 residues. V was shortened by 5 bases and J by 1 base, with 20 bases between the two germline ends. The CDR3 sequence: CSAYLVGGAAQETQYF. DNA for the CDR3: TGCAGTGCTTACTTGGTTGGGGGGGCGGCCCAAGAGACCCAGTACTTC.

This clonotype was observed a few times. This chain connects TRBV28 to TRBJ2-5; TRBD2 is a possible D gene (6 bases). CDR3 length: 15 residues. V gave up 6 bases and J gave up 3 bases, with 17 bases separating them. In germline, CDR1 is MDHEN, CDR2 SYDVKM. CDR3 loop: CASSHTPRGKETQYF. The CDR3 DNA reads TGTGCCAGCAGCCACACCCCCCGGGGGAAAGAGACCCAGTACTTC.

V is TRBV15 and J is TRBJ2-2; 10 positions agree with TRBD2. Trimming took 8 bases from V and 5 from J; bases not matched to a gene: 20. CDR3 length: 19 residues. In germline, CDR1 is LNHNV, CDR2 YYDKDF (reference sequence). CDR3 sequence: CATLRTAGGLGGQTGELFF. CDR3 coding DNA: TGTGCCACCCTTCGCACAGCGGGAGGGCTTGGGGGCCAAACCGGGGAGCTGTTTTTT.

This chain connects TRBV20-1 to TRBJ1-5; a possible D gene is TRBD1 (5 bases). The V gene lost 6 bases and the J gene lost 3 bases, with 18 bases spanning the gap. Germline V lookup: CDR1 DFQATT, CDR2 SNEGSKA (reference sequence). This CDR3 contains 15 residues. This CDR3 is CSAGGLGLTNQPQHF. Here the CDR3 DNA reads TGCAGTGCCGGCGGTTTGGGGCTAACCAATCAGCCCCAGCATTTT.

This clonotype was observed once. This sequence joins TRBV7-2 and TRBJ2-3; the D gene is possibly TRBD2 (6 bases). The CDR3 is made up of 15 amino acids. Germline CDR1 SGHTA, CDR2 FQGNSA. The V gene lost 3 bases and the J gene lost 6 bases, with 16 bases spanning the gap. The CDR3 spells CASSFAGSMRDTQYF. In DNA form, the CDR3 reads TGTGCCAGCAGCTTCGCGGGGAGTATGAGGGATACGCAGTATTTT.

This clonotype was observed a handful of times. One base away lies a much larger clone, so this may be a sequencing read error. J is TRBJ2-7 and V is TRBV20-1; TRBD1 matches 7 bases. This CDR3 region has 13 residues. Germline loops: CDR1 DFQATT, CDR2 SNEGSKA (reference sequence). CDR3 coding DNA: TGCGGTGCTAGAGAGGGGGCATCCTACGAGCAGTACTTC. Its translation: CGAREGASYEQYF.

This clonotype was counted at least ten times. The gene calls are TRBV9 and TRBJ2-2, with 7 nucleotides matching TRBD1. Per the germline V gene, CDR1 is SGDLS and CDR2 is YYNGEE. Unmatched junction bases numbered 9, after V lost 9 bases and J lost 4 bases. There are 14 residues in the CDR3. The CDR3 protein is CAKQTGFVTGELFF. The CDR3 DNA reads as TGTGCCAAACAGACAGGGTTCGTCACCGGGGAGCTGTTTTTT.

This clonotype was observed a single time. No conserved phenylalanine or tryptophan ends this CDR3, so it is likely a read error. CDR3 DNA: TGTGCCAGCAGTCGGGATCATGAAGCTTTCTAT. It yields the protein CASSRDHEAFY. The rearrangement joins TRBV12-3 or TRBV12-4 to TRBJ1-1; D uncertain. Trimming cost V 5 bases and J 7 bases, with 8 bases left between them. The CDR3 is 11 amino acids.

This clonotype appeared many times. The chain has TRBV27 and TRBJ2-1; D may be TRBD1 (6 bases). Per germline, CDR1 MNHEY and CDR2 SMNVEV (reference sequence). This CDR3 has 14 residues. V lost 5 bases and J lost 7, with 15 bases in between. The CDR3, as DNA: TGTGCCAGCAGTCGGGACACCGGTGCGAATGAGCAGTTCTTC. Residues: CASSRDTGANEQFF.

This clonotype showed up just a few times. J is TRBJ1-1 and V is TRBV12-3 or TRBV12-4; 8 bases map to TRBD1. This CDR3 region has 14 residues. J was trimmed by 4 bases and V by 4 bases; bases with no gene match: 5. Written as DNA, the CDR3 is TGTGCCAGCAGTTCGTCCGACAGGGGCACTGAAGCTTTCTTT. Residues: CASSSSDRGTEAFF.

This clonotype was seen ten or more times. The V and J genes are TRBV7-3 and TRBJ2-3; possibly TRBD2 for D (6 bases). Germline CDR1 SGHTA, CDR2 FQGTGA. CDR3 length equals 15 residues. V lost 6 bases, J lost 2 bases, and 15 bases lay in between. This chain's CDR3 is CASSSRGFVTDTQYF. CDR3 nucleotides: TGTGCCAGCAGTTCCCGGGGGTTTGTCACAGATACGCAGTATTTT.

The chain couples TRBV19 to TRBJ1-5; 8 bases fit TRBD1. V was pared by 5 bases and J by 5 bases, with 8 bases of the junction left unmatched. This CDR3 is 15 amino acids long. CDR1 and CDR2 from the germline V gene are LNHDA and SQIVND (reference sequence). The DNA for the CDR3 is TGTGCCAGTAGTTTTGGACAGGGTATCGATCAGCCCCAGCATTTT. It codes for CASSFGQGIDQPQHF.

The genes are TRBV28 and TRBJ2-3; 7 bases are a match to TRBD1. Germline V CDR1 and CDR2: MDHEN, SYDVKM. The junction had 8 bases not matched to a gene; V was cut back by 2 bases and J by 6 bases. The CDR3 extends over 15 amino acids. DNA of the CDR3: TGTGCCAGCAGTTTAAAGGCAGGGGGTATGGATACGCAGTATTTT. Translation gives CASSLKAGGMDTQYF.